These 5 T cell receptor beta chains were sequenced from one sample in a study of CD8+ T cells in alopecia areata. Extracted from the samples, RNA was reverse transcribed into cDNA to serve as the sequencing template. TCRdb's copy holds only in-frame clones and misses some; the assay was immunoSEQ multiplex PCR. This table has over 100,000 clones, about 47% appearing once. The sequenced sample was CD8+ T cells sorted from blood, obtained at week 0. These receptors all come from a human donor with alopecia areata.

This chain connects TRBV6-6 to TRBJ2-5; tentatively, D is TRBD2 (5 bases). V was clipped by 5 bases and J by 2 bases, with 6 bases between them. CDR1 is MNHNY and CDR2 is SVGAGI in the germline V gene (reference sequence). The CDR3 contains 12 residues. The CDR3 nucleotides are TGTGCCAGCAGTAAGCGGCAAGAGACCCAGTACTTC. Its translation: CASSKRQETQYF.

This clone was seen a few times. J is TRBJ2-6 and V is TRBV29-1, with D unresolved. Trimming cost V 3 bases and J 2 bases, with 11 bases left between them. This CDR3 contains 15 residues. CDR1 and CDR2 (germline): SQVTM, ANQGSEA. CDR3 bases: TGCAGCGTTGATGTCCTCGTGACTGGGGCCAACGTCCTGACTTTC. Protein: CSVDVLVTGANVLTF.

This clone was seen more than once but under ten times. This sequence joins TRBV25-1 and TRBJ2-7, with a weak D call TRBD2 (6 bases). The CDR3 totals 14 residues. Germline V gene lookup returns CDR1 MGHDK and CDR2 SYGVNS. The ends were cut back, 5 bases at V and 3 bases at J, with 14 bases in the middle. The CDR3 reads CASSSRQGGYEQYF. The CDR3 bases are TGTGCCAGCAGTAGTAGGCAGGGAGGCTACGAGCAGTACTTC.

This chain links TRBV30 with TRBJ2-6, with D possibly matching TRBD2 (6 bases). Trimming took off 4 bases at V and 2 bases at J, with 9 bases between the two ends. The CDR3 contains 14 residues. Germline V gene data show CDR1 as GTSNPN and CDR2 as SVGIG (reference sequence). The CDR3 sequence is CAWNPGAGANVLTF. CDR3 DNA sequence: TGTGCCTGGAATCCGGGGGCTGGGGCCAACGTCCTGACTTTC.

The chain recombines TRBV4-1 with TRBJ1-2, with 8 bases matching TRBD1. Per the germline V gene, CDR1 is MGHRA and CDR2 is YSYEKL. The CDR3 has 14 residues. After removal of 2 bases from V and 5 bases from J, the junction contained 4 bases not matched to a gene. The chain's CDR3 is CASSQTGGGYGYTF. CDR3 DNA sequence: TGCGCCAGCAGCCAAACAGGGGGAGGGTATGGCTACACCTTC.